These T cell receptor beta chains were read from a single sample in a study of regulatory T cells in long-lasting Graves disease. MiXCR, run by TCRdb on the multiplex PCR reads, gives a single entry per CDR3 protein. The repertoire consists of roughly 500,000 distinct CDR3 sequences, with under 25% occurring once and the leading ten covering less than 9%. Sequencing used peripheral blood mononuclear cells (PBMCs), obtained when the disease was refractory, from a patient treated with antithyroid drugs. The receptors come from a female donor with Graves disease. Each CDR3 is given with its conserved first and last residue. D genes are given only for firm matches. Expanded clones are given a class, and other clones once, few, many or no size at all.

clone_size: many; j_call: TRBJ2-5; d_call: .; v_call: TRBV28; cdr3_aa: CASSLVAGETQYF; cdr3_nt: TGTGCCAGCAGCTTAGTGGCGGGAGAGACCCAGTACTTC
clone_size: many; j_call: TRBJ2-2; d_call: .; v_call: TRBV12-3/TRBV12-4; cdr3_aa: CASSSWGLSTGELFF; cdr3_nt: TGTGCCAGCAGTTCCTGGGGATTGAGCACCGGGGAGCTGTTTTTT
clone_size: few; j_call: TRBJ2-6; d_call: TRBD2; v_call: TRBV4-1; cdr3_aa: CASSQVGGAGANVLTF; cdr3_nt: TGCGCCAGCAGCCAAGTTGGGGGGGCTGGGGCCAACGTCCTGACTTTC
clone_size: many; j_call: TRBJ2-7; d_call: .; v_call: TRBV12-3/TRBV12-4; cdr3_aa: CASRKSGGDEQYF; cdr3_nt: TGTGCCAGCAGAAAATCAGGGGGGGACGAGCAGTACTTC
clone_size: .; j_call: TRBJ2-7; d_call: TRBD2; v_call: TRBV6-2/TRBV6-3; cdr3_aa: CASSEPGRGLADCEQYF; cdr3_nt: TGTGCCAGCAGTGAACCGGGCCGAGGACTAGCGGACTGCGAGCAGTACTTC
clone_size: .; j_call: TRBJ1-5; d_call: .; v_call: TRBV7-2; cdr3_aa: CASSQGGTGILGNQPQHF; cdr3_nt: TGTGCCAGCAGCCAAGGGGGTACAGGGATTTTGGGCAATCAGCCCCAGCATTTT
clone_size: many; j_call: TRBJ2-7; d_call: .; v_call: TRBV30; cdr3_aa: CAWTPVGRGGYEQYF; cdr3_nt: TGTGCCTGGACCCCAGTCGGCAGGGGAGGGTACGAGCAGTACTTC
clone_size: .; j_call: TRBJ1-6; d_call: TRBD1; v_call: TRBV7-2; cdr3_aa: CASSPGGSYNSPLHF; cdr3_nt: TGTGCCAGCAGCCCAGGGGGCTCCTATAATTCACCCCTCCACTTT
clone_size: few; j_call: TRBJ2-5; d_call: TRBD2; v_call: TRBV6-9; cdr3_aa: CASSYPGTSGSETQYF; cdr3_nt: TGTGCCAGCAGTTATCCAGGGACTAGCGGGAGTGAGACCCAGTACTTC
clone_size: few; j_call: TRBJ1-1; d_call: .; v_call: TRBV19; cdr3_aa: CASSTNSEAFF; cdr3_nt: TGTGCCAGTAGTACTAACAGTGAAGCTTTCTTT
clone_size: .; j_call: TRBJ2-3; d_call: .; v_call: TRBV6-1; cdr3_aa: CASSEVTDTQYF; cdr3_nt: TGTGCCAGCAGTGAAGTAACAGATACGCAGTATTTT
clone_size: many; j_call: TRBJ1-5; d_call: .; v_call: TRBV2; cdr3_aa: CASSETVNQPQHF; cdr3_nt: TGTGCCAGCAGTGAGACAGTCAATCAGCCCCAGCATTTT
clone_size: many; j_call: TRBJ1-2; d_call: TRBD1; v_call: TRBV6-1; cdr3_aa: CASRRTGANYGYTF; cdr3_nt: TGTGCCAGCAGACGGACAGGGGCTAACTATGGCTACACCTTC
clone_size: many; j_call: TRBJ1-2; d_call: .; v_call: TRBV11-2; cdr3_aa: CASSDTLDGTNYGYTF; cdr3_nt: TGTGCCAGCAGCGACACACTCGACGGTACTAACTATGGCTACACCTTC
clone_size: .; j_call: TRBJ2-1; d_call: TRBD2; v_call: TRBV27; cdr3_aa: CASSPSLAGYSYNEQFF; cdr3_nt: TGTGCCAGCAGTCCAAGCCTAGCGGGGTATAGCTACAATGAGCAGTTCTTC
clone_size: .; j_call: TRBJ1-1; d_call: .; v_call: TRBV27; cdr3_aa: CASSLFGVSTEAFF; cdr3_nt: TGTGCCAGCAGTTTATTTGGGGTTTCGACTGAAGCTTTCTTT
clone_size: .; j_call: TRBJ1-2; d_call: .; v_call: TRBV7-8; cdr3_aa: CASSLGVATGYGYTF; cdr3_nt: TGTGCCAGCAGCTTAGGGGTCGCAACGGGCTATGGCTACACCTTC
clone_size: .; j_call: TRBJ2-2; d_call: .; v_call: TRBV5-1; cdr3_aa: CASTRGYPNTGELFF; cdr3_nt: TGCGCCAGCACTAGGGGATACCCTAACACCGGGGAGCTGTTTTTT
clone_size: many; j_call: TRBJ2-7; d_call: TRBD2; v_call: TRBV29-1; cdr3_aa: CSVSGLAGAPGYF; cdr3_nt: TGCAGCGTCTCGGGACTAGCGGGAGCTCCGGGGTACTTC
clone_size: many; j_call: TRBJ1-3; d_call: .; v_call: TRBV15; cdr3_aa: CATSSERSSGNTIYF; cdr3_nt: TGTGCCACCAGTTCCGAACGATCCTCTGGAAACACCATATATTTT
clone_size: .; j_call: TRBJ2-1; d_call: .; v_call: TRBV4-1; cdr3_aa: CASSQSYVGGYNEQFF; cdr3_nt: TGCGCCAGCAGCCAAAGTTACGTGGGCGGCTACAATGAGCAGTTCTTC
clone_size: .; j_call: TRBJ1-2; d_call: .; v_call: TRBV4-3; cdr3_aa: CASSPHGAASGYTF; cdr3_nt: TGCGCCAGCAGCCCGCATGGGGCGGCCTCTGGCTACACCTTC
clone_size: few; j_call: TRBJ2-3; d_call: .; v_call: TRBV11-2; cdr3_aa: CASRPGRGGISTDTQYF; cdr3_nt: TGTGCCAGCAGACCAGGGCGAGGGGGGATTAGCACAGATACGCAGTATTTT
clone_size: .; j_call: TRBJ2-7; d_call: TRBD2; v_call: TRBV27; cdr3_aa: CASRWGAGLAYEQYF; cdr3_nt: TGTGCCAGCAGGTGGGGCGCGGGACTAGCCTACGAGCAGTACTTC
clone_size: .; j_call: TRBJ2-4; d_call: .; v_call: TRBV28; cdr3_aa: CASSYSIQGDTLKNIQYF; cdr3_nt: TGTGCCAGCAGTTACTCGATTCAGGGAGATACCCTCAAAAACATTCAGTACTTC
clone_size: few; j_call: TRBJ1-2; d_call: .; v_call: TRBV5-6; cdr3_aa: CASSLGGMGGYTF; cdr3_nt: TGTGCCAGCAGCTTAGGAGGGATGGGTGGCTACACCTTC
clone_size: .; j_call: TRBJ2-6; d_call: .; v_call: TRBV6-1; cdr3_aa: CASSEPSGANVLTF; cdr3_nt: TGTGCCAGCAGTGAACCTTCTGGGGCCAACGTCCTGACTTTC
clone_size: .; j_call: TRBJ1-1; d_call: .; v_call: TRBV19; cdr3_aa: CASSRDWNTEAFF; cdr3_nt: TGTGCCAGTAGTAGGGACTGGAACACTGAAGCTTTCTTT
clone_size: few; j_call: TRBJ2-7; d_call: TRBD1; v_call: TRBV7-9; cdr3_aa: CASRPPGQGVHEQYF; cdr3_nt: TGTGCCAGCAGACCTCCGGGACAGGGGGTCCACGAGCAGTACTTC
clone_size: few; j_call: TRBJ2-5; d_call: .; v_call: TRBV6-9; cdr3_aa: CASSYGKTQYF; cdr3_nt: TGTGCCAGCAGTTACGGAAAGACCCAGTACTTC
clone_size: few; j_call: TRBJ2-2; d_call: .; v_call: TRBV13; cdr3_aa: CASSLGGRVKPGELFF; cdr3_nt: TGTGCCAGCAGCTTAGGTGGCAGGGTGAAGCCCGGGGAGCTGTTTTTT
clone_size: many; j_call: TRBJ2-7; d_call: .; v_call: TRBV6-2/TRBV6-3; cdr3_aa: CASSYSRSSYEQYF; cdr3_nt: TGTGCCAGCAGTTACTCAAGGAGCTCCTACGAGCAGTACTTC